A single sample is the source of the 11 T cell receptor beta chains below, sequenced in a study of post-analysis software for immune sequencing data. Unique molecular identifiers had been added to the TCR beta cDNA libraries. TCRdb recomputed calls from the PCR reads with MiXCR, one row per CDR3 protein. The sample yields approximately 730,000 distinct CDR3 sequences, 30% seen once. The antigens of these receptors remain unknown. Study-wide findings and caveats: With TRBV5-6, TRBV5-1 and TRBV20-1 included, 4 to 6 TRBV segments were more frequent in patients than in controls.

Sequencing was performed on blood. The receptors derive from a girl between 5 and 17 years old with multiple sclerosis.

V and J are TRBV21-1 and TRBJ2-3; the DNA was not used to check the table's D call, TRBD2. TRBV21-1 is designated a pseudogene. The CDR3 extends over 16 amino acids. The CDR3 sequence is CASSKAPKTSLDTQYF. The CDR3 region has the DNA TGTGCCAGCAGCAAAGCGCCGAAGACTAGTTTGGATACGCAGTATTTT.

V is TRBV5-1 and J is TRBJ2-7; D unresolved. Deletions cut 1 base from V and 5 bases from J, with 16 bases between. The CDR3 extends over 15 amino acids. Germline V CDR1 and CDR2: SGHRS, YFSETQ. The CDR3 spells CASSLSTAPRDEQYF. As DNA, the CDR3 is TGCGCCAGCAGCTTGTCAACCGCTCCGCGAGACGAGCAGTACTTC. The variable domain in full, completed from reference TRBV5-1 and TRBJ2-7, reads KAGVTQTPRYLIKTRGQQVTLSCSPISGHRSVSWYQQTPGQGLQFLFEYFSETQRNKGNFPGRFSGRQFSNSRSEMNVSTLELGDSALYLCASSLSTAPRDEQYFGPGTRLTVT.

V and J are TRBV12-3 or TRBV12-4 and TRBJ2-1; TRBD1 matches at 11 bases. The last part of the DNA fits TRBJ2-7 better; the J call may be wrong. The CDR3 spans 16 residues. CDR3 protein: CASRHLGTGGNNEQYF. In DNA, the CDR3 is TGTGCCAGCAGACACCTCGGGACAGGGGGAAACAATGAGCAGTACTTC.

The rearrangement links TRBV7-2 to TRBJ2-7; weak D call: TRBD2 (7 bases). The CDR3 is 13 residues long. CDR1 is SGHTA and CDR2 is FQGNSA in the germline V gene. Trimming cost V 7 bases and J 10 bases, with 20 bases left between them. CDR3 protein: CASNPKGGEAQYF. The CDR3 coding sequence is TGTGCCAGCAACCCCAAGGGGGGGGAGGCCCAGTACTTC.

This clonotype has just a few counts. The J gene is TRBJ1-2, the V gene TRBV5-1; TRBD1 aligns across 10 bases. J lost 3 bases, V lost 3 bases, and 8 bases had no gene match. The CDR3 runs to 16 residues. CDR1 and CDR2 from the germline V gene are SGHRS and YFSETQ. For the CDR3, the DNA is TGCGCCAGCAGCTCGAGACAGGGGGCAGGAGACTATGGCTACACCTTC. The encoded protein is CASSSRQGAGDYGYTF.

V and J are TRBV9 and TRBJ2-1; D may be TRBD2 (6 bases). Germline V gene data show CDR1 as SGDLS and CDR2 as YYNGEE. The V end was cut by 2 bases, the J end by 6 bases, with 12 bases between. The CDR3 covers 14 residues. The CDR3 here is CASSVVAVVNEQFF. CDR3 nucleotides: TGTGCCAGCAGCGTCGTAGCGGTTGTCAATGAGCAGTTCTTC.

The chain links TRBV28 to TRBJ2-7, with a weak D call TRBD1 (5 bases). V lost 3 bases and J 4 bases, leaving 16 bases between the germline ends. The CDR3 has 15 residues. Germline V gene data show CDR1 as MDHEN and CDR2 as SYDVKM. CDR3 region: CASSFRQPGWYEQYF. The CDR3 DNA reads TGTGCCAGCAGTTTTCGTCAGCCAGGGTGGTACGAGCAGTACTTC.

This sequence joins TRBV3-1 and TRBJ2-7; 7 nucleotides match TRBD1. This CDR3 is 16 amino acids long. From germline, CDR1 is LGHDT and CDR2 YNNKEL (reference sequence). The V gene end was trimmed by 3 bases and the J gene end by 2 bases; junction bases not matched to a gene: 10. The CDR3: CASSQDDRVGPYEQYF. The CDR3 DNA reads TGTGCCAGCAGCCAGGACGACAGGGTCGGGCCCTACGAGCAGTACTTC.

The V and J genes are TRBV7-2 and TRBJ1-5; 11 bases are a match to TRBD1. CDR3 length: 16 amino acids. Germline CDR1 reads SGHTA; CDR2 reads FQGNSA. With 0 bases clipped from V and 6 bases from J, the junction kept 4 bases outside the gene matches. The CDR3 bases are TGTGCCAGCAGCTTAGCCGGGACAGGGGGTAGTCAGCCCCAGCATTTT. This sequence encodes CASSLAGTGGSQPQHF.

This clonotype showed up many times. In DNA form, the CDR3 reads TGCGCCAGCAGGGGACTAGCGGGGGGGCTTGGCGAGCAGTTCTTC. This sequence encodes CASRGLAGGLGEQFF. V gene TRBV5-1 combines with J gene TRBJ2-1; TRBD2 matches 16 bases. Germline V gives CDR1 SGHRS, CDR2 YFSETQ. Losses at the gene ends were 5 bases for V and 10 bases for J; bases not matched to a gene: 6. This CDR3 contains 15 residues.

The rearrangement uses TRBV6-2 or TRBV6-3 and TRBJ2-1; D gene uncertain. This CDR3 comprises 16 residues. The V gene's germline CDR1 is MNHEY and CDR2 SVGEGT. The V gene lost 2 bases and the J gene lost 2 bases, with 13 bases spanning the gap. The CDR3 protein is CASSYGLGGPYNEQFF. As DNA, the CDR3 is TGTGCCAGCAGTTACGGTTTAGGCGGTCCCTACAATGAGCAGTTCTTC.